This is a list of T cell receptor beta chains from one sample in a study of vaccination and CD4 T cells after COVID-19. For these receptors, no antigen is known. TCRdb used MiXCR to reprocess the PCR reads, holding one entry per CDR3 protein. Of about 15,000 distinct CDR3 sequences listed, roughly 72% are singletons. Sequenced: CD4+ T cells from blood, cultured in vitro. All receptors derive from a human donor who had recovered from COVID-19. CDR3s include the opening cysteine and the closing phenylalanine or tryptophan. Each record gives: V gene, D gene, J gene, clone size, CDR3 protein, CDR3 DNA. The D gene is left open where the match is weak. The size of a clone is reported for some rows only, either as once, few or many, or as a class for expanded clones.

V: TRBV7-2; D: TRBD1; J: TRBJ2-7; size: large; CDR3: CASSLVGGTGGYEQYF; DNA: TGTGCCAGCAGCTTAGTAGGGGGAACAGGGGGCTACGAGCAGTACTTC
V: TRBV28; D: .; J: TRBJ1-6; size: .; CDR3: CASSLLEGLWNSPLHF; DNA: TGTGCCAGCAGTTTATTGGAGGGTCTGTGGAATTCACCCCTCCACTTT
V: TRBV15; D: .; J: TRBJ1-2; size: .; CDR3: CATSILPVGDMGYTF; DNA: TGTGCCACCAGCATTCTTCCTGTCGGGGACATGGGCTACACCTTC
V: TRBV20-1; D: .; J: TRBJ2-7; size: .; CDR3: CSARDWGPFNEQYF; DNA: TGCAGTGCTAGAGATTGGGGCCCATTCAACGAGCAGTACTTC
V: TRBV27; D: TRBD2; J: TRBJ2-1; size: .; CDR3: CASSLFGGRHRRDEQFF; DNA: TGTGCCAGCAGTTTATTTGGCGGGAGACACCGCCGGGATGAGCAGTTCTTC
V: TRBV20-1; D: .; J: TRBJ1-5; size: .; CDR3: CSARRGGVGQPQHF; DNA: TGCAGTGCTAGAAGGGGAGGGGTGGGACAGCCCCAGCATTTT
V: TRBV7-2; D: .; J: TRBJ1-5; size: .; CDR3: CASSLARTDNQPQHF; DNA: TGTGCCAGCAGCTTAGCCCGGACAGACAATCAGCCCCAGCATTTT
V: TRBV20-1; D: .; J: TRBJ1-5; size: .; CDR3: CSANEGWSNQPQHF; DNA: TGCAGTGCTAACGAGGGATGGAGCAATCAGCCCCAGCATTTT
V: TRBV20-1; D: .; J: TRBJ1-5; size: once; CDR3: CSASRSLQGNQPQHF; DNA: TGCAGTGCTAGCCGTTCGCTGCAGGGCAACCAGCCCCAGCATTTT
V: TRBV7-2; D: TRBD1; J: TRBJ2-5; size: .; CDR3: CASSLEGQAETQYF; DNA: TGTGCCAGCAGCTTAGAAGGACAGGCGGAGACCCAGTACTTC
V: TRBV5-4; D: .; J: TRBJ1-2; size: .; CDR3: CASSRAGKDYGYTF; DNA: TGTGCCAGCAGTCGGGCAGGAAAAGACTATGGCTACACCTTC
V: TRBV7-2; D: TRBD1; J: TRBJ2-5; size: .; CDR3: CASSWDRGSETQYF; DNA: TGTGCCAGCAGCTGGGACAGGGGGTCAGAGACCCAGTACTTC
V: TRBV18; D: TRBD1; J: TRBJ2-3; size: .; CDR3: CASSPMAGTGGTDTQYF; DNA: TGTGCCAGCTCACCAATGGCCGGGACAGGGGGCACAGATACGCAGTATTTT
V: TRBV7-2; D: .; J: TRBJ2-3; size: .; CDR3: CASSLGLGVNPDTQYF; DNA: TGTGCCAGCAGCTTAGGCCTGGGGGTGAATCCAGATACGCAGTATTTT
V: TRBV20-1; D: TRBD1; J: TRBJ2-3; size: .; CDR3: CSARPGTGLDDTQYF; DNA: TGCAGTGCTAGGCCCGGGACAGGGCTCGACGATACGCAGTATTTT
V: TRBV30; D: .; J: TRBJ2-5; size: .; CDR3: CAWSVAGRETQYF; DNA: TGTGCCTGGAGTGTTGCGGGACGTGAGACCCAGTACTTC